The clone carrying this T cell receptor (beta chain) was observed a handful of times. The authors ran a second PCR of roughly 6 to 12 cycles using a sample-barcoded 5' primer and a J-beta primer mix. Using its own MiXCR run on the 5' RACE reads, TCRdb lists one record per CDR3 protein. This sample has approximately 1.5 million distinct CDR3 sequences, with around 35% found just once. After removal of 5 bases from V and 6 bases from J, the junction contained 7 bases not matched to a gene. The CDR3 spans 14 residues. Germline assignment: CDR1 SGHKS and CDR2 YYEKEE (reference sequence). Healthy Caucasian individuals from Russia aged about 6 to 90 were enrolled as donors. The sample is drawn from a study of blood T cells in healthy people across ages.

The TCR comes from a woman aged 25 to 45 in good health. V gene TRBV5-5 combines with J gene TRBJ2-1, with 8 bases identical to TRBD1. The specimen sequenced was blood. The CDR3 loop reads CASSSGTGLNEQFF. DNA of the CDR3: TGTGCCAGCAGTTCCGGGACAGGACTCAATGAGCAGTTCTTC.